The 21 T cell receptor beta chains in this list originate from one sample, sequenced in a study of cytomegalovirus exposure and HLA in healthy donors. The PCR had 60 Vbeta and 13 Jbeta primers. The assay was immunoSEQ multiplex PCR, and TCRdb's table has in-frame clones only and misses some. The sample consists of 60,000 to 90,000 clones, around two thirds of them appearing once. Sequencing was done on a sample of PBMCs. The receptor source for this set is a woman aged 50 to 60 in good health and CMV-seropositive.

This clone was recorded once. The rearrangement links TRBV7-7 to TRBJ2-2, with 8 bases that match TRBD1. Germline V gives CDR1 SSHAT, CDR2 FNYEAQ (reference sequence). J lost 4 bases, V lost 5 bases, and 6 bases had no gene match. The CDR3 has 15 residues. As DNA, the CDR3 is TGTGCCAGCAGCCCGACAGGGGTGGGCACCGGGGAGCTGTTTTTT. This gives the protein CASSPTGVGTGELFF.

The chain employs TRBV5-4 and TRBJ2-7; 14 bases are a match to TRBD2. The CDR3 spans 14 residues. J gave up 6 bases and V 2 bases, and 1 base lay outside the gene matches. Germline CDR1 SGHNT, CDR2 YYREEE (reference sequence). The CDR3 bases are TGTGCCAGCAGCTTCGGACTAGCGGGAGGCGAGCAGTACTTC. It encodes CASSFGLAGGEQYF.

About this clone: An end of the junction differs from the germline gene, which may be a read error. The identical CDR3 is also encoded by other nucleotide sequences in the sample. The V and J genes are TRBV29-1 and TRBJ2-6; possible D gene TRBD1, 6 bases. The CDR3 has 15 amino acids. Germline V gives CDR1 SQVTM, CDR2 ANQGSEA. The CDR3 bases are TGCAGCGTTGATGTTGGGACATCTGGGGCCAACGTCCTGACGTTC. This codes for CSVDVGTSGANVLTF.

The chain couples TRBV28 to TRBJ2-3, with D uncertain. V was trimmed by 6 bases and J by 5 bases, leaving 6 bases between them. Germline CDR1 MDHEN, CDR2 SYDVKM. This CDR3 contains 11 residues. The DNA for the CDR3 is TGTGCCAGCAGCCTCCTAGATACGCAGTATTTT. It encodes CASSLLDTQYF.

This chain joins TRBV4-3 and TRBJ1-5; D perhaps matches TRBD1 (5 bases). The CDR3 length is 15 residues. The V and J ends lost 1 base and 6 bases respectively, with 13 bases between them. Germline V lookup: CDR1 LGHNA, CDR2 YSLEER. CDR3 in amino acids: CASSQGSRGSQPQHF. CDR3 in DNA: TGCGCCAGCAGCCAAGGGTCAAGGGGCAGTCAGCCCCAGCATTTT.

V is TRBV23-1 and J is TRBJ2-7, with 8 bases fitting TRBD1. TRBV23-1 is an ORF; its function is uncertain. The CDR3 has 16 amino acids. J gave up 1 base and V 3 bases, and 8 bases lay outside the gene matches. The DNA for the CDR3 is TGCGCCAGCAGTCATCCGGGGGACAGGAGATCCTACGAGCAGTACTTC. Its translation is CASSHPGDRRSYEQYF.

The chain employs TRBV19 and TRBJ2-1, with D possibly being TRBD2 (5 bases). V was shortened by 6 bases and J by 0 bases, with 12 bases between the two germline ends. The CDR3 extends over 15 amino acids. The V gene's germline CDR1 is LNHDA and CDR2 SQIVND (reference sequence). The CDR3 sequence: CASRRRQSSYNEQFF. The CDR3 bases are TGTGCCAGTAGGCGGAGGCAGAGCTCCTACAATGAGCAGTTCTTC.

The genes are TRBV7-2 and TRBJ2-7; TRBD1 might be the D (7 bases). The CDR3 consists of 15 residues. Germline loops: CDR1 SGHTA, CDR2 FQGNSA. Trimming left V 2 bases short and J 2 bases short, with 13 bases between. CDR3 amino acids: CASSLTSRGTYEQYF. CDR3 nucleotides: TGTGCCAGCAGCTTAACTAGCAGGGGGACCTACGAGCAGTACTTC.

V gene TRBV7-8 combines with J gene TRBJ2-2, with D unresolved. The ends were cut back, 0 bases at V and 4 bases at J, with 3 bases in the middle. The V gene's germline CDR1 is SGHVS and CDR2 FQNEAQ. The CDR3 has 13 amino acids. The CDR3, as DNA: TGTGCCAGCAGCTTAGCTAGCACCGGGGAGCTGTTTTTT. Residues: CASSLASTGELFF.

The chain is built from TRBV2 and TRBJ1-1; 8 bases are shared with TRBD1. The CDR3 is 16 amino acids. V was clipped by 6 bases and J by 4 bases; unmatched bases: 13. Germline CDR1 reads SNHLY; CDR2 reads FYNNEI. The CDR3 sequence: CASSQGKGQGFTEAFF. The CDR3 DNA sequence: TGTGCCAGCAGCCAGGGGAAAGGACAGGGATTCACTGAAGCTTTCTTT.

This chain links TRBV9 with TRBJ1-2; tentative D call: TRBD1 (5 bases). This CDR3 region has 14 residues. CDR1 is SGDLS and CDR2 is YYNGEE in the germline V gene. V lost 1 base, J lost 3 bases, and 10 bases lay in between. CDR3 amino acids: CASSVQEGYYGYTF. The CDR3 region has the DNA TGTGCCAGCAGCGTACAGGAGGGGTACTATGGCTACACCTTC.

Notes on this clone: One junction end does not reproduce the germline sequence, and a read error may be involved. The CDR3 reads CASSLGGESRLF. CDR3 sequence (DNA): TGCGCCAGCAGCTTGGGGGGAGAATCGAGGCTCTTT. V is TRBV5-1 and J is TRBJ1-1; D not resolved. Germline V gene data show CDR1 as SGHRS and CDR2 as YFSETQ. The CDR3 is 12 amino acids.

CDR3 DNA: TGTGCCAGCTCGGGGAGCGTAGCTGGAAACACCATATATTTT. Residues: CASSGSVAGNTIYF. The chain combines TRBV11-2 with TRBJ1-3; D ambiguous. Germline assignment: CDR1 SGHAT and CDR2 FQNNGV. There are 14 residues in the CDR3. Trimming pared 8 bases from V and 2 bases from J, leaving 13 bases between. Based on the CDR3 plus reference TRBV11-2 and TRBJ1-3, the full variable domain is EAGVAQSPRYKIIEKRQSVAFWCNPISGHATLYWYQQILGQGPKLLIQFQNNGVVDDSQLPKDRFSAERLKGVDSTLKIQPAKLEDSAVYLCASSGSVAGNTIYFGEGSWLTVV.

The chain links TRBV19 to TRBJ1-2; D uncertain. Germline V gene sequence: CDR1 LNHDA, CDR2 SQIVND (reference sequence). With 3 bases removed from V and 3 bases from J, the gap between germline ends came to 11 bases. The CDR3 extends over 14 amino acids. The CDR3 sequence is CASSIPSAYYGYTF. The CDR3 DNA is TGTGCCAGTAGTATCCCCTCAGCGTACTATGGCTACACCTTC.

V usage is TRBV7-9 and J usage is TRBJ2-7, with 8 positions matching TRBD2. Germline V gene sequence: CDR1 SEHNR, CDR2 FQNEAQ (reference sequence). The V gene end was trimmed by 3 bases and the J gene end by 5 bases; junction bases not matched to a gene: 6. The length of the CDR3 is 14 residues. The CDR3 loop reads CASSLTGGPHEQYF. The CDR3 nucleotides are TGTGCCAGCAGCTTGACGGGAGGGCCCCACGAGCAGTACTTC.

This chain links TRBV27 with TRBJ1-2; 9 bases agree with TRBD1. V was clipped by 6 bases and J by 3 bases; unmatched bases: 5. Looked up from germline, CDR1 is MNHEY and CDR2 is SMNVEV (reference sequence). There are 14 residues in the CDR3. CDR3 coding DNA: TGTGCCAGCAGCCGGACAGGGGTTGACTATGGCTACACCTTC. The encoded protein is CASSRTGVDYGYTF.

This rearrangement joins TRBV7-2 to TRBJ1-4; tentative D call: TRBD1 (5 bases). The length of the CDR3 is 15 residues. V was pared by 4 bases and J by 4 bases, with 13 bases between. Per the germline V gene, CDR1 is SGHTA and CDR2 is FQGNSA. The CDR3 nucleotides read TGTGCCAGCAGCTCGGCACAGGCCTTTAATGAAAAACTGTTTTTT. It specifies CASSSAQAFNEKLFF.

V and J are TRBV27 and TRBJ1-5; a possible D gene is TRBD1 (5 bases). The V and J ends lost 5 bases and 7 bases respectively, with 18 bases between them. The CDR3 runs to 15 residues. The germline V gene has CDR1 MNHEY and CDR2 SMNVEV (reference sequence). The CDR3: CASSPSLQGGQPQHF. CDR3 nucleotide sequence: TGTGCCAGCAGTCCTAGTTTGCAGGGAGGACAGCCCCAGCATTTT.

V is TRBV6-5 and J is TRBJ2-1; 7 bases match TRBD1. Germline-derived CDR1 and CDR2 are MNHEY and SVGAGI. The CDR3 has 15 amino acids. V lost 6 bases, J lost 2 bases, and 7 bases stayed unmatched. This chain's CDR3 is CASRKTGITYNEQFF. The CDR3 nucleotides read TGTGCCAGCAGGAAGACAGGGATAACCTACAATGAGCAGTTCTTC.

The chain has TRBV27 and TRBJ2-4; weak D call: TRBD1 (5 bases). Germline V gives CDR1 MNHEY, CDR2 SMNVEV (reference sequence). CDR3 length: 14 residues. The V gene lost 2 bases and the J gene lost 7 bases, with 12 bases spanning the gap. The chain's CDR3 is CASSLIREGNIQYF. The CDR3 region has the DNA TGTGCCAGCAGTTTAATCAGGGAAGGGAACATTCAGTACTTC.

The chain has TRBV29-1 and TRBJ1-1; TRBD1 is a possible D gene (6 bases). The CDR3 spans 11 residues. V lost 7 bases and J 7 bases, leaving 13 bases between the germline ends. Germline CDR1 SQVTM, CDR2 ANQGSEA. The CDR3 sequence is CSARGDFEAFF. CDR3 bases: TGCAGCGCCAGGGGAGACTTTGAAGCTTTCTTT.